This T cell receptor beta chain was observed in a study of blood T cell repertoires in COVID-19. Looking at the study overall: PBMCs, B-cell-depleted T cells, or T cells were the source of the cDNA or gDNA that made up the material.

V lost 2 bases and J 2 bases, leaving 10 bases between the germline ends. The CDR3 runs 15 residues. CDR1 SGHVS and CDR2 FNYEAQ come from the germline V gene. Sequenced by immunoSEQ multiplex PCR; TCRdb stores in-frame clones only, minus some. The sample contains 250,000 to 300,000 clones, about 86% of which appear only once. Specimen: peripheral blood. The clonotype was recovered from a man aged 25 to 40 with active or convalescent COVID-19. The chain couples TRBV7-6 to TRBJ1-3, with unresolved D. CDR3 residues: CASSLTRIAGNTIYF. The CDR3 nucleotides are TGTGCCAGCAGCTTAACGAGGATCGCTGGAAACACCATATATTTT.